The 26 T cell receptor beta chains in this list originate from one sample, sequenced in a study of blood T cell repertoires in COVID-19. Method: immunoSEQ multiplex PCR; TCRdb's copy keeps in-frame clones and lacks some. In the table there are about 87,000 clones, around 87% of which are singletons. The sequenced sample consisted of peripheral blood. These receptor sequences come from a man aged 35-49 years with acute or convalescent COVID-19.

This chain connects TRBV5-1 to TRBJ1-4; 7 bases line up with TRBD1. After removal of 5 bases from V and 6 bases from J, the junction contained 7 bases not matched to a gene. Germline V gives CDR1 SGHRS, CDR2 YFSETQ. This CDR3 is 14 amino acids long. This CDR3 reads CASSWDSAYEKLFF. The CDR3 nucleotides are TGCGCCAGCAGTTGGGACAGTGCCTATGAAAAACTGTTTTTT.

The CDR3 sequence: CASSLGQPGDTQYF. The CDR3 nucleotides are TGCGCCAGCAGCTTGGGTCAGCCGGGAGATACGCAGTATTTT. J is TRBJ2-3 and V is TRBV5-1, with D uncertain. The germline V gene encodes CDR1 SGHRS and CDR2 YFSETQ. V lost 0 bases and J lost 5, with 10 bases in between. The CDR3 spans 14 residues.

The chain links TRBV27 to TRBJ1-2, with TRBD1 matching 8 bases. This CDR3 region has 14 residues. Germline-derived CDR1 and CDR2 are MNHEY and SMNVEV (reference sequence). V was clipped by 2 bases and J by 4 bases; unmatched bases: 3. The CDR3 region is CASSLRGQGYGYTF. In nucleotides, the CDR3 is TGTGCCAGCAGTTTACGTGGACAGGGCTATGGCTACACCTTC.

The V call is TRBV7-2, the J call TRBJ2-1; 8 positions match TRBD2. Germline-derived CDR1 and CDR2 are SGHTA and FQGNSA. The CDR3 totals 17 residues. V trimming: 0 bases; J trimming: 0 bases; junction bases outside the gene matches: 4. This CDR3 reads CASSLAILAGSYNEQFF. Written as DNA, the CDR3 is TGTGCCAGCAGCTTAGCTATTCTAGCGGGCTCCTACAATGAGCAGTTCTTC.

This clone came up a few times. This chain links TRBV6-2 or TRBV6-3 with TRBJ2-5; 8 bases agree with TRBD1. V was pared by 5 bases and J by 5 bases, with 4 bases of the junction left unmatched. This CDR3 is built from 13 residues. Germline V CDR1 and CDR2: MNHEY, SVGEGT. The CDR3 nucleotides are TGTGCCAGCAGTCCGAGGACAGGGGAGACCCAGTACTTC. It translates to CASSPRTGETQYF.

The CDR3 spells CASSLSLAEDEQYF. CDR3 sequence (DNA): TGCGCCAGCAGCTTGAGTCTAGCAGAGGACGAGCAGTACTTC. The chain couples TRBV5-1 to TRBJ2-7; maybe TRBD2 (5 bases). This CDR3 comprises 14 residues. The germline V and J ends were trimmed by 1 base and 5 bases, with 13 bases remaining between them. Germline loops: CDR1 SGHRS, CDR2 YFSETQ.

The rearrangement uses TRBV4-1 and TRBJ2-2; 7 bases align to TRBD2. The J segment lost 2 bases and the V segment lost 4 bases, leaving 4 bases of the junction unmatched. From germline, CDR1 is MGHRA and CDR2 YSYEKL. The CDR3 is 15 amino acids. DNA of the CDR3: TGCGCCAGCAGCCTTCTAGCGGAAAACACCGGGGAGCTGTTTTTT. Amino acids: CASSLLAENTGELFF.

This clone turned up a few times. This chain joins TRBV3-1 (or the pseudogene TRBV3-2) and TRBJ1-3; 8 nucleotides line up with TRBD1. Per germline, CDR1 LGHDT and CDR2 YNNKEL (reference sequence). This CDR3 spans 15 amino acids. V shed 1 base, J shed 4 bases, and the junction held 3 bases outside the gene matches. This CDR3 is CASSQAAGGGNTIYF. The CDR3 DNA reads as TGTGCCAGCAGCCAAGCAGCAGGGGGCGGAAACACCATATATTTT.

This clone was observed a few times. The gene calls are TRBV19 and TRBJ1-5; D possibly corresponds to TRBD1 (6 bases). In germline, CDR1 is LNHDA, CDR2 SQIVND (reference sequence). The CDR3 is made up of 18 amino acids. V was trimmed by 5 bases and J by 0 bases, leaving 20 bases between them. The CDR3 reads CASSPSLSGGHSNQPQHF. DNA for the CDR3: TGTGCCAGTAGTCCCTCTCTCTCGGGGGGCCATAGCAATCAGCCCCAGCATTTT.

The chain uses TRBV20-1 and TRBJ2-2; 9 bases fit TRBD2. The CDR3 has 15 amino acids. V lost 3 bases to trimming and J lost 7 bases; unmatched junction nucleotides: 9. CDR1 DFQATT and CDR2 SNEGSKA come from the germline V gene (reference sequence). In DNA form, the CDR3 reads TGCAGTGCTAGTAGGGCTAGCGGGATGGGCGGGGAGCTGTTTTTT. Translating gives CSASRASGMGGELFF.

This chain uses TRBV19 with TRBJ1-4, with a possible D match to TRBD1 (5 bases). Germline V gene data show CDR1 as LNHDA and CDR2 as SQIVND (reference sequence). The CDR3 is 13 amino acids. V dropped 11 bases and J dropped 8 bases, with 18 bases sitting between them. CDR3 in amino acids: CAAPGHREEKLFF. The CDR3 nucleotides read TGTGCCGCCCCCGGACACCGGGAGGAAAAACTGTTTTTT.

The chain employs TRBV5-6 and TRBJ2-3; D gene unclear. CDR1 SGHDT and CDR2 YYEEEE come from the germline V gene. V lost 3 bases, J lost 2 bases, and 4 bases lay in between. This CDR3 is built from 12 residues. CDR3 sequence reads: CASSSNTDTQYF. DNA for the CDR3: TGTGCCAGCAGCTCCAACACAGATACGCAGTATTTT.

V gene TRBV19 combines with J gene TRBJ1-1; D might be TRBD1 (6 bases). The CDR3 sequence is 14 residues long. Germline CDR1 is LNHDA and CDR2 is SQIVND (reference sequence). V dropped 3 bases and J dropped 11 bases, with 19 bases sitting between them. In DNA form, the CDR3 reads TGTGCCAGTAGTATGCGTACAGGGTCAGAGGGGGCTTTCTTT. Translation gives CASSMRTGSEGAFF.

This sequence joins TRBV6-1 and TRBJ1-4; a possible D gene is TRBD1 (6 bases). Germline CDR1 reads MNHNS; CDR2 reads SASEGT. This CDR3 has 15 amino acids. V was trimmed by 3 bases and J by 5 bases, leaving 13 bases between them. This CDR3 is CASSEQQGENEKLFF. The CDR3, as DNA: TGTGCCAGCAGTGAGCAACAGGGAGAAAATGAAAAACTGTTTTTT.

The chain employs TRBV5-1 and TRBJ2-2, with 10 bases lining up with TRBD1. J gave up 6 bases and V 0 bases, and 5 bases lay outside the gene matches. Germline V gene lookup returns CDR1 SGHRS and CDR2 YFSETQ. The CDR3 sequence is 16 residues long. CDR3 nucleotide sequence: TGCGCCAGCAGCTTGGTGGACAGGGGGAATTCCGGGGAGCTGTTTTTT. Residues: CASSLVDRGNSGELFF.

V is TRBV27 and J is TRBJ1-5; TRBD1 agrees at 8 bases. The ends lost 5 bases at V and 6 bases at J; junction bases unmatched: 6. The germline V gene encodes CDR1 MNHEY and CDR2 SMNVEV (reference sequence). This CDR3 is 14 amino acids long. This CDR3 is CASSVGQGRQPQHF. The CDR3 DNA follows: TGTGCCAGCAGTGTTGGACAGGGTCGTCAGCCCCAGCATTTT.

The V and J genes are TRBV18 and TRBJ2-3; 7 bases match TRBD2. Per germline, CDR1 KGHSH and CDR2 LQKENI. J was trimmed by 4 bases and V by 3 bases; bases with no gene match: 7. The CDR3 spans 15 residues. This CDR3 reads CASSPTGRSADTQYF. CDR3 bases: TGTGCCAGCTCACCTACCGGGAGGAGTGCAGATACGCAGTATTTT.

The chain has TRBV30 and TRBJ1-1; possibly TRBD1 for D (5 bases). The CDR3 runs 11 residues. The germline CDR1 and CDR2 sequences are GTSNPN and SVGIG (reference sequence). With 5 bases removed from V and 6 bases from J, the gap between germline ends came to 10 bases. The DNA for the CDR3 is TGTGCCTGGGGGGACTGGGCTGAAGCTTTCTTT. Encoded protein: CAWGDWAEAFF.

The rearrangement links TRBV6-5 to TRBJ1-2; a possible D gene is TRBD1 (6 bases). Germline V gene lookup returns CDR1 MNHEY and CDR2 SVGAGI. The CDR3 is made up of 13 amino acids. Between the trimmed V and J ends, which lost 8 bases and 3 bases, there was a span of 13 bases. As DNA, the CDR3 is TGTGCCAGCGCCCAGGGACACGACTATGGCTACACCTTC. It specifies CASAQGHDYGYTF.

The rearrangement links TRBV3-1 (or the pseudogene TRBV3-2) to TRBJ2-5; no firm D call. CDR1 and CDR2 (germline): LGHDT, YNNKEL (reference sequence). V lost 0 bases and J lost 4, with 9 bases in between. The CDR3 has 14 amino acids. CDR3 nucleotides: TGTGCCAGCAGCCAAGAGCCTAGAAGAGAGACCCAGTACTTC. Its protein is CASSQEPRRETQYF.

The chain employs TRBV24-1 and TRBJ2-3; tentative D call: TRBD1 (7 bases). Germline CDR1 is KGHDR and CDR2 is SFDVKD. The CDR3 totals 13 residues. Trimming pared 5 bases from V and 7 bases from J, leaving 12 bases between. The CDR3, as DNA: TGTGCCACCAGTGCCCAGGGGGGAAATACGCAGTATTTT. This codes for CATSAQGGNTQYF.

The chain carries TRBV30 and TRBJ1-1; a possible D gene is TRBD1 (5 bases). The CDR3 covers 13 residues. V lost 0 bases and J lost 5, with 10 bases in between. The germline CDR1 and CDR2 sequences are GTSNPN and SVGIG (reference sequence). CDR3 nucleotides: TGTGCCTGGAGTGTATCAGGGAGGACTGAAGCTTTCTTT. It translates to CAWSVSGRTEAFF.

This chain connects TRBV27 to TRBJ1-6, with TRBD1 matching 8 bases. V lost 6 bases and J lost 10; bases outside the gene matches: 5. The CDR3 contains 13 residues. The germline gives CDR1 MNHEY, CDR2 SMNVEV (reference sequence). The CDR3 region is CASSRQGLSPLHF. The CDR3 bases are TGTGCCAGCAGCCGACAGGGGTTGTCACCCCTCCACTTT.

The rearrangement links TRBV9 to TRBJ2-7; 10 bases map to TRBD1. The CDR3 runs to 15 residues. Germline CDR1 reads SGDLS; CDR2 reads YYNGEE. V shed 4 bases and J 2 bases; nucleotides not matched to a gene: 6. The DNA for the CDR3 is TGTGCCAGCAGCTTCGGGACAGGGGAAGCCTACGAGCAGTACTTC. Translation gives CASSFGTGEAYEQYF.

The CDR3 loop reads CASRAVDNEQFF. The DNA for the CDR3 is TGTGCCAGTAGAGCGGTTGACAATGAGCAGTTCTTC. The chain has TRBV19 and TRBJ2-1, with TRBD2 as a possible D gene (5 bases). Germline assignment: CDR1 LNHDA and CDR2 SQIVND (reference sequence). The V end was cut by 6 bases, the J end by 5 bases, with 8 bases between. The CDR3 contains 12 residues.

The CDR3 nucleotides read TGTGCCAGCAGCCGAACTAGCGGGGGAAACAATGAGCAGTTCTTC. Encoded protein: CASSRTSGGNNEQFF. The gene calls are TRBV9 and TRBJ2-1; 11 bases are shared with TRBD2. With 4 bases clipped from V and 5 bases from J, the junction kept 5 bases outside the gene matches. CDR3 length: 15 residues. CDR1 SGDLS and CDR2 YYNGEE come from the germline V gene.